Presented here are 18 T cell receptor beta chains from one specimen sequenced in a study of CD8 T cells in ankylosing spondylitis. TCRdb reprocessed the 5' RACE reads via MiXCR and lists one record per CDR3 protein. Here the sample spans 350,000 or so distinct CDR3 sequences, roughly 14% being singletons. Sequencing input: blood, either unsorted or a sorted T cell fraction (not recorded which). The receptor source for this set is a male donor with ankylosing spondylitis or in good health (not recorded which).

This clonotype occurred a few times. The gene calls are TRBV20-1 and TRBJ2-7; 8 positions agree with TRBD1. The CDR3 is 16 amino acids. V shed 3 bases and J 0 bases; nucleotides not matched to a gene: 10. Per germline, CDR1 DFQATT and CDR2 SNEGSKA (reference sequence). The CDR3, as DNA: TGCAGTGCTAGCGGGTCGGGACAGGCGATCTCCTACGAGCAGTACTTC. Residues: CSASGSGQAISYEQYF.

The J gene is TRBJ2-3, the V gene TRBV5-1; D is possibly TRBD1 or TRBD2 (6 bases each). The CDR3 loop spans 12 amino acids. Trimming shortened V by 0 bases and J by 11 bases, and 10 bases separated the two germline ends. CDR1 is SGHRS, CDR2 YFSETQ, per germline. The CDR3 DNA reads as TGCGCCAGCAGCTTGGATGGAGGGGGGCAGTATTTT. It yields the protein CASSLDGGGQYF.

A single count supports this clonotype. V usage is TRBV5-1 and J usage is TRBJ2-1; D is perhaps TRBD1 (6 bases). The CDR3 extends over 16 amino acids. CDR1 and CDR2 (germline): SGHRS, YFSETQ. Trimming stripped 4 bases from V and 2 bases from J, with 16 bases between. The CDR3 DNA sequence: TGCGCCAGCAGCCCAGCCGGGACAAGAGCCTACAATGAGCAGTTCTTC. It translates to CASSPAGTRAYNEQFF. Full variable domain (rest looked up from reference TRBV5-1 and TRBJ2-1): KAGVTQTPRYLIKTRGQQVTLSCSPISGHRSVSWYQQTPGQGLQFLFEYFSETQRNKGNFPGRFSGRQFSNSRSEMNVSTLELGDSALYLCASSPAGTRAYNEQFFGPGTRLTVL.

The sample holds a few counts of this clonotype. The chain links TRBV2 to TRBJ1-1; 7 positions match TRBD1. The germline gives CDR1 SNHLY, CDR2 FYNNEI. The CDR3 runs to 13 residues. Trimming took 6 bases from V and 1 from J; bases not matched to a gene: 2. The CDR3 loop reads CASRPGGNTEAFF. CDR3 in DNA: TGTGCCAGCAGACCAGGGGGGAACACTGAAGCTTTCTTT.

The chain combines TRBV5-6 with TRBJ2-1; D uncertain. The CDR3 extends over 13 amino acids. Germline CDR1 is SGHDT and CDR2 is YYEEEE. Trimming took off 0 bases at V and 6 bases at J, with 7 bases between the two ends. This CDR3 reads CASSLGSTNEQFF. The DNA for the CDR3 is TGTGCCAGCAGCTTGGGGAGTACCAATGAGCAGTTCTTC.

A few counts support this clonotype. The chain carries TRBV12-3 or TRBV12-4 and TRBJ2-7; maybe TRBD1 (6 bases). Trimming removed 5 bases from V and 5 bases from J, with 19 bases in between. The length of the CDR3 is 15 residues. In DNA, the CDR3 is TGTGCCAGCAGTCCGCGGGCAGGGGTGAACCACGAGCAGTACTTC. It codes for CASSPRAGVNHEQYF.

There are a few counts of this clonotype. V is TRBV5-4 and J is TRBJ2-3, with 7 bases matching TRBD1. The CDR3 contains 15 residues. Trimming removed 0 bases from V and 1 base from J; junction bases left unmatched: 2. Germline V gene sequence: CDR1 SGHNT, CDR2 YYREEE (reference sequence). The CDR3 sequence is CASSLEGAGTDTQYF. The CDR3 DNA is TGTGCCAGCAGCTTGGAGGGGGCGGGCACAGATACGCAGTATTTT.

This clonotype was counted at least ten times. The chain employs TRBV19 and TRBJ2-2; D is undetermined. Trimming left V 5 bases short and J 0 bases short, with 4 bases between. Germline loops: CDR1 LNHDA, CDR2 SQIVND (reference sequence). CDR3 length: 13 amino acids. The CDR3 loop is CASSRTNTGELFF. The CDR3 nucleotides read TGTGCCAGTAGTCGGACGAACACCGGGGAGCTGTTTTTT.

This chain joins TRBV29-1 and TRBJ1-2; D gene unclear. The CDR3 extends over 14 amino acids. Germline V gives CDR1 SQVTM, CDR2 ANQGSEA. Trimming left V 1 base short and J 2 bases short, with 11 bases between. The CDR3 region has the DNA TGCAGCGTTGAAGGGGGAACATTGAACTATGGCTACACCTTC. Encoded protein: CSVEGGTLNYGYTF.

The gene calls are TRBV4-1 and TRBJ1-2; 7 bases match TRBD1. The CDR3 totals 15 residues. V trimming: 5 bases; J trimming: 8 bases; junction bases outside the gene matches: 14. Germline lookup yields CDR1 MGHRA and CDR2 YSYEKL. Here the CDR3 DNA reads TGCGCCAGCAGCGCTACCGACAGGGCAAACGACGGCTACACCTTC. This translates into CASSATDRANDGYTF.

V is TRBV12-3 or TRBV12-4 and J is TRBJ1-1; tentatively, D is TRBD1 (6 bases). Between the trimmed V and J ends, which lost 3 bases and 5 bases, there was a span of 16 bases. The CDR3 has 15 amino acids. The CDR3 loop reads CASSFITGMGTEAFF. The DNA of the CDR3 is TGTGCCAGCAGTTTCATAACAGGGATGGGTACTGAAGCTTTCTTT.

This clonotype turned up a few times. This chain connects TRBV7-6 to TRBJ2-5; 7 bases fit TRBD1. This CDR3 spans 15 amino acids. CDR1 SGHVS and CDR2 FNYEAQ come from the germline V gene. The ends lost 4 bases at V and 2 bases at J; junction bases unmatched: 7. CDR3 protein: CASSSFTGEQETQYF. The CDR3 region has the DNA TGTGCCAGCAGCTCCTTTACAGGGGAGCAAGAGACCCAGTACTTC.

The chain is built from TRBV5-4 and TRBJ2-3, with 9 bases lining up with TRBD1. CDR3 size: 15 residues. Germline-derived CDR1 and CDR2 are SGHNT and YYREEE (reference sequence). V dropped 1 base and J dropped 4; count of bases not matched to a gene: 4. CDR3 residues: CASSLRTGEADTQYF. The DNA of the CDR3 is TGTGCCAGCAGCTTGAGGACAGGGGAGGCAGATACGCAGTATTTT.

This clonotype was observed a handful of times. The chain's CDR3 is CSVEDDRATGELFF. Here the CDR3 DNA reads TGCAGCGTTGAAGACGACAGGGCCACCGGGGAGCTGTTTTTT. The chain carries TRBV29-1 and TRBJ2-2; 7 nucleotides agree with TRBD1. V shed 0 bases and J 4 bases; nucleotides not matched to a gene: 2. This CDR3 comprises 14 residues. CDR1 is SQVTM and CDR2 is ANQGSEA in the germline V gene.

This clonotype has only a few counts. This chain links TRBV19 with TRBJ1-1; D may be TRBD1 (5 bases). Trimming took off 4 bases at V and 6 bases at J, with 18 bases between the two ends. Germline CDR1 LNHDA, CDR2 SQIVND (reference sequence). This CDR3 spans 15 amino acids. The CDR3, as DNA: TGTGCCAGTAGTACCGCCTCTCAGGGAATGGCTGAAGCTTTCTTT. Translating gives CASSTASQGMAEAFF. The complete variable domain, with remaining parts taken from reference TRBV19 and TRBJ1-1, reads DGGITQSPKYLFRKEGQNVTLSCEQNLNHDAMYWYRQDPGQGLRLIYYSQIVNDFQKGDIAEGYSVSREKKESFPLTVTSAQKNPTAFYLCASSTASQGMAEAFFGQGTRLTVV.

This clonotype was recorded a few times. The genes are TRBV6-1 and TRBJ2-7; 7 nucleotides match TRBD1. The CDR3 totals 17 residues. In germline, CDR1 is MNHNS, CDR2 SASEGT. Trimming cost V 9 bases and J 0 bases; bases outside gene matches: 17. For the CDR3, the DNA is TGTGCCAGAACGGAGCGAAGTTACAGGGGTTTCTCCTACGAGCAGTACTTC. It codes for CARTERSYRGFSYEQYF.

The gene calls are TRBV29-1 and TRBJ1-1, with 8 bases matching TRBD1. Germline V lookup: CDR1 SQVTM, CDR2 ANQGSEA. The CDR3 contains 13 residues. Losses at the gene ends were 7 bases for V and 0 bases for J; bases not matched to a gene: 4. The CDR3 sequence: CSAGTGLNTEAFF. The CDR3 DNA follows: TGCAGCGCAGGGACAGGTCTGAACACTGAAGCTTTCTTT.

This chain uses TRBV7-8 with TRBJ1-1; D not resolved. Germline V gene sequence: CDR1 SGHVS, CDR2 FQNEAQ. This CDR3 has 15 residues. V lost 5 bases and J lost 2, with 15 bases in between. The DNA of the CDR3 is TGTGCCAGCAGCCCGAGCCGGGTCTCTAACACTGAAGCTTTCTTT. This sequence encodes CASSPSRVSNTEAFF.